Presented here are 20 T cell receptor beta chains from one specimen sequenced in a study of spatial heterogeneity in lung cancer. Findings and limits, study-wide: It was found that expanded intratumoral alpha and beta TCR counts tracked tumor mutation counts.

Time point specified: sample taken at primary tumor resection. Their cognate antigens are unknown. TCRdb reprocessed the 5' RACE reads with MiXCR, giving one entry per CDR3 protein. The sample consists of 11,000 to 15,000 distinct CDR3 sequences, around 5% of them appearing once. The source material was lung tumor tissue, sampled at surgery. These receptors all stem from a female donor with early-stage non-small cell lung cancer.

This clonotype was counted ten times or more. Germline and junction disagree at one end, which may indicate a read error. Since it is a stray read in a library aimed at alpha chains, this beta chain has a size that is not meaningful. This chain connects TRBV3-1 to TRBJ1-3; D remains unclear. Germline CDR1 reads LGHDT; CDR2 reads YNNKEL (reference sequence). CDR3 length: 14 residues. The CDR3 sequence is CASSQPRAGNTIYF. The CDR3, as DNA: TGTGCCAGCAGCCAACCTCGGGCTGGGAACACCATATATTTT.

This clonotype has ten or more counts. This beta chain is a stray sequence in a library constructed for alpha chains; its clone size is not meaningful. This chain joins TRBV7-2 and TRBJ1-3; D not certain. CDR1 SGHTA and CDR2 FQGNSA come from the germline V gene. V was clipped by 1 base and J by 0 bases, with 10 bases between them. The CDR3 totals 16 residues. The CDR3 DNA reads TGTGCCAGCAGCTTAGGTGTCCTGAGCTCTGGAAACACCATATATTTT. Translating it yields CASSLGVLSSGNTIYF. Full variable domain (rest looked up from reference TRBV7-2 and TRBJ1-3): GAGVSQSPSNKVTEKGKDVELRCDPISGHTALYWYRQSLGQGLEFLIYFQGNSAPDKSGLPSDRFSAERTGGSVSTLTIQRTQQEDSAVYLCASSLGVLSSGNTIYFGEGSWLTVV.

This clonotype was recorded many times. Because the library targeted alpha chains, this beta chain is an off-target read whose size means little. The chain uses TRBV28 and TRBJ1-2; 7 bases fit TRBD1. The junction had 7 bases not matched to a gene; V was cut back by 4 bases and J by 5 bases. Germline values: CDR1 MDHEN, CDR2 SYDVKM. CDR3 size: 14 residues. This CDR3 reads CASSSETGSYGYTF. The CDR3 DNA follows: TGTGCCAGCAGTTCCGAGACAGGGTCATATGGCTACACCTTC.

This clonotype was picked up many times. With the library built for alpha chains, this beta chain is off target and its frequency is not meaningful. This chain uses TRBV20-1 with TRBJ1-1; TRBD1 might be the D (6 bases). The CDR3 has 12 residues. Germline V gives CDR1 DFQATT, CDR2 SNEGSKA (reference sequence). Trimming removed 5 bases at V and 7 bases at J, with 14 bases between. The CDR3 nucleotides are TGCAGTGCTCCTTCGGGGGGCGGTGAAGCTTTCTTT. Translation gives CSAPSGGGEAFF.

This clonotype was counted ten times or more. Little can be read into the size of this beta chain, an off-target read in a library designed for alpha chains. The chain recombines TRBV28 with TRBJ1-5; D perhaps matches TRBD1 (5 bases). Germline assignment: CDR1 MDHEN and CDR2 SYDVKM. This CDR3 region has 12 residues. Between the trimmed V and J ends, which lost 7 bases and 6 bases, there was a span of 10 bases. CDR3 sequence reads: CASTLRGQPQHF. CDR3 DNA: TGTGCCAGCACTTTGAGGGGTCAGCCCCAGCATTTT.

For this clonotype: This beta chain represents an off-target read in a library built for alpha chains; its size is of limited meaning. The CDR3 sequence is CASSVSGVSSYEQYF. The CDR3 nucleotides read TGTGCCAGCAGCGTTAGCGGGGTTTCCTCCTACGAGCAGTACTTC. J is TRBJ2-7 and V is TRBV7-2; 8 bases fit TRBD2. Per the germline V gene, CDR1 is SGHTA and CDR2 is FQGNSA. J was trimmed by 0 bases and V by 5 bases; bases with no gene match: 6. This CDR3 has 15 residues.

This clonotype was observed many times. A library made for alpha chains picked up this beta chain off target, so its size means little. The rearrangement uses TRBV3-2 and TRBJ2-7; TRBD1 is the table's D call and was not checked against the DNA. TRBV3-2 is a pseudogene. CDR3 size: 20 residues. The CDR3 loop reads CASSQRGWLLGEKYSYEQYF. DNA of the CDR3: TGTGCCAGCAGCCAAAGGGGGTGGTTGTTAGGGGAAAAATATTCCTACGAGCAGTACTTC.

This clonotype was recorded at least ten times. A library made for alpha chains picked up this beta chain off target, so its size means little. This chain joins TRBV12-3 or TRBV12-4 and TRBJ1-5; no definite D call. The CDR3 length is 15 residues. V lost 3 bases to trimming and J lost 1 base, with 10 bases between them. The CDR3 sequence is CASSFRGLSNQPQHF. The DNA for the CDR3 is TGTGCCAGCAGTTTTCGAGGGTTAAGCAATCAGCCCCAGCATTTT.

Concerning this clonotype itself: Since it is a stray read in a library aimed at alpha chains, this beta chain has a size that is not meaningful. V is TRBV6-2 or TRBV6-3 and J is TRBJ2-2; 7 bases match TRBD1. The germline V gene encodes CDR1 MNHEY and CDR2 SVGEGT. The CDR3 extends over 16 amino acids. Germline trimming cut 3 bases from V and 3 bases from J; bases unmatched to any gene: 7. CDR3 amino acids: CASSYSRDSYTGELFF. The DNA for the CDR3 is TGTGCCAGCAGTTATTCCCGGGACAGCTACACCGGGGAGCTGTTTTTT.

This clonotype was counted at least ten times. This beta chain slipped into a library made for alpha chains as a stray read, so its size is not meaningful. This chain uses TRBV19 with TRBJ1-1, with D unclear. The V and J ends lost 4 bases and 0 bases respectively, with 6 bases between them. CDR1 LNHDA and CDR2 SQIVND come from the germline V gene (reference sequence). The CDR3 is 13 amino acids. In DNA form, the CDR3 reads TGTGCCAGTAGTACAACAGTGAACACTGAAGCTTTCTTT. Translation: CASSTTVNTEAFF.

Many counts were recorded for this clonotype. The library was designed around alpha chains, so this beta chain is a stray read whose abundance carries little weight. V gene TRBV4-3 combines with J gene TRBJ2-2; D uncertain. The CDR3 extends over 16 amino acids. V was cut by 1 base and J by 4 bases, with 13 bases left in between. From germline, CDR1 is LGHNA and CDR2 YSLEER. CDR3 coding DNA: TGCGCCAGCAGCCAAGGGAGACCCTACCTCACCGGGGAGCTGTTTTTT. Its translation is CASSQGRPYLTGELFF.

In its sample, this clonotype was seen many times. This beta chain slipped into a library made for alpha chains as a stray read, so its size is not meaningful. The chain employs TRBV10-3 and TRBJ1-1; no firm D call. Germline lookup yields CDR1 ENHRY and CDR2 SYGVKD. The CDR3 length is 14 residues. V lost 5 bases and J 1 base, leaving 11 bases between the germline ends. Here the CDR3 DNA reads TGTGCCATCAGTCTAGGACCTCCGAACACTGAAGCTTTCTTT. Protein: CAISLGPPNTEAFF.

This clonotype was found many times. Relative to the germline gene, one junction end is altered; a read error may explain this. Being off target in a library aimed at alpha chains, this beta chain has a size of little meaning. The CDR3 nucleotides are TGTGCCAGCTCGCCACAGGGAGGGACTGAAGCTTTCTTT. Encoded protein: CASSPQGGTEAFF. This chain joins TRBV18 and TRBJ1-1; D possibly corresponds to TRBD1 (6 bases). Germline V gene data show CDR1 as KGHSH and CDR2 as LQKENI. The CDR3 consists of 13 residues.

Relative to its sample, this clonotype is medium-sized. The library was built for alpha chains, so this beta chain is an off-target read and its size means little. The chain employs TRBV7-9 and TRBJ1-3; no reliable D call. The germline gives CDR1 SEHNR, CDR2 FQNEAQ (reference sequence). With 0 bases removed from V and 5 bases from J, the gap between germline ends came to 8 bases. CDR3 size: 14 residues. CDR3 in amino acids: CASSLAGMRNTIYF. DNA for the CDR3: TGTGCCAGCAGCTTAGCGGGGATGAGAAACACCATATATTTT.

This clonotype was seen ten or more times. Little can be read into the size of this beta chain, an off-target read in a library designed for alpha chains. The chain is built from TRBV30 and TRBJ1-6; D ambiguous. The CDR3 totals 13 residues. The V end lost 7 bases, the J end lost 4 bases, and 11 bases lay between the germline ends. Germline V gene sequence: CDR1 GTSNPN, CDR2 SVGIG (reference sequence). The CDR3 DNA reads as TGTGCCTCGAGAGAACAGTATAATTCACCCCTCCACTTT. This sequence encodes CASREQYNSPLHF.

At least ten counts were recorded for this clonotype. This beta chain is an off-target read within a library intended for alpha chains, so its frequency means little. The J gene is TRBJ2-7, the V gene TRBV28; a possible D gene is TRBD1 (6 bases). CDR1 MDHEN and CDR2 SYDVKM come from the germline V gene. The CDR3 has 12 amino acids. V was shortened by 6 bases and J by 9 bases, with 15 bases between the two germline ends. CDR3 protein: CASRNTGRGQYF. The CDR3 coding sequence is TGTGCCAGCAGAAATACAGGGCGAGGGCAGTACTTC.

This clonotype was observed many times. This beta chain represents an off-target read in a library built for alpha chains; its size is of limited meaning. J is TRBJ2-5 and V is TRBV5-6; either TRBD1 or TRBD2 may supply D (5 bases each). V was trimmed by 6 bases and J by 1 base, leaving 13 bases between them. The V gene's germline CDR1 is SGHDT and CDR2 YYEEEE. The CDR3 is 14 residues long. CDR3 protein: CASTVPGTQETQYF. The CDR3 bases are TGTGCCAGCACCGTACCGGGGACCCAAGAGACCCAGTACTTC. Complete variable domain (other parts from reference TRBV5-6 and TRBJ2-5): DAGVTQSPTHLIKTRGQQVTLRCSPKSGHDTVSWYQQALGQGPQFIFQYYEEEERQRGNFPDRFSGHQFPNYSSELNVNALLLGDSALYLCASTVPGTQETQYFGPGTRLLVL.

This clonotype has at least ten counts. This beta chain came through as a stray read in a library set up for alpha chains, and its size says little. The chain joins TRBV20-1 to TRBJ2-7; D call uncertain. CDR3 length: 12 amino acids. V was clipped by 3 bases and J by 4 bases, with 10 bases between them. Germline lookup yields CDR1 DFQATT and CDR2 SNEGSKA (reference sequence). The CDR3 loop is CSARWAGYEQYF. The CDR3 nucleotides are TGCAGTGCTAGGTGGGCTGGGTACGAGCAGTACTTC.

This clonotype was seen repeatedly, ten times or more. Found in a library prepared for alpha chains, this beta chain is an off-target read, and its abundance has little meaning. The V call is TRBV28, the J call TRBJ1-4; D is possibly TRBD1 (5 bases). From germline, CDR1 is MDHEN and CDR2 SYDVKM. The CDR3 consists of 14 residues. Trimming stripped 8 bases from V and 4 bases from J, with 14 bases between. DNA for the CDR3: TGTGCCAGCGGAGTTGGGGACGGTAATGAAAAACTGTTTTTT. Its protein product is CASGVGDGNEKLFF.

This clonotype was observed many times. This beta chain turned up in a library designed for alpha chains; as an off-target read, its abundance says little. This chain uses TRBV20-1 with TRBJ2-7, with D hard to call. Germline V gene lookup returns CDR1 DFQATT and CDR2 SNEGSKA (reference sequence). V shed 3 bases and J shed 0 bases, with 12 bases lying between them. The length of the CDR3 is 14 residues. For the CDR3, the DNA is TGCAGTGCTAGGCCCAGGCGCAGCTCCTACGAGCAGTACTTC. Protein sequence: CSARPRRSSYEQYF.